The rows below give T cell receptor beta chains drawn from one sample of a study of T cell repertoires in cytomegalovirus infection. In TCRdb, the reads were re-called with MiXCR into one record per CDR3 protein. This sample yields 250,000 to 300,000 distinct CDR3 sequences, of which approximately 14% are seen a single time; around 8.7% belongs to the top ten. The sequencing input was PBMCs. The receptors come from a human donor in good health (CMV status not recorded). Some clones in this sample may be carry-over from other donors' samples. The CDR3 runs from the conserved cysteine through the conserved F or W. Fields, in order: clone size, V gene, J gene, D gene, CDR3 protein, CDR3 DNA. A D gene is named only where the DNA matches it firmly. Expanded clones are given a class, and other clones once, few, many or no size at all.

many	TRBV7-9	TRBJ2-5	NA	CASSFPNQLYQETQYF	TGTGCCAGCAGCTTCCCGAACCAACTGTACCAAGAGACCCAGTACTTC
few	TRBV2	TRBJ2-1	TRBD2	CASRMTSGGSGEQFF	TGTGCCAGCAGAATGACTAGCGGGGGGTCTGGAGAGCAGTTCTTC
few	TRBV19	TRBJ1-5	TRBD1	CASRTTGGSNQPQHF	TGTGCCAGTAGAACGACAGGGGGAAGCAATCAGCCCCAGCATTTT
NA	TRBV7-2	TRBJ2-2	NA	CASSAAGTTITGELFF	TGTGCCAGCAGCGCGGCCGGGACAACTATAACCGGGGAGCTGTTTTTT
few	TRBV28	TRBJ2-1	NA	CASSRLRGEQFF	TGTGCCAGCAGCCGTTTAAGGGGTGAGCAGTTCTTC
few	TRBV27	TRBJ2-7	NA	CASSFQGPYEQYF	TGTGCCAGCAGTTTCCAGGGGCCGTACGAGCAGTACTTC
NA	TRBV20-1	TRBJ1-1	TRBD1	CSARDRLGTEAFF	TGCAGTGCCCGGGACAGATTGGGCACTGAAGCTTTCTTT
many	TRBV7-9	TRBJ1-2	NA	CASSLDPGYGYTF	TGTGCCAGCAGCTTAGACCCAGGCTATGGCTACACCTTC
NA	TRBV28	TRBJ2-2	NA	CASRPPRLNTGELFF	TGTGCCAGCAGACCCCCCCGGCTGAACACCGGGGAGCTGTTTTTT
few	TRBV20-1	TRBJ1-1	TRBD1	CSAEEGAGDTEAFF	TGCAGTGCCGAGGAGGGGGCTGGTGACACTGAAGCTTTCTTT
NA	TRBV20-1	TRBJ1-1	TRBD1	CSAPTGGNTEAFF	TGCAGTGCCCCGACAGGGGGGAACACTGAAGCTTTCTTT
few	TRBV5-6	TRBJ2-1	TRBD2	CASSLGGLAVNEQFF	TGTGCCAGCAGTCTTGGGGGACTAGCGGTTAATGAGCAGTTCTTC
NA	TRBV7-2	TRBJ2-7	TRBD2	CASSLAPSGVYEQYF	TGTGCCAGCAGCTTAGCGCCTAGCGGGGTCTACGAGCAGTACTTC
NA	TRBV6-5	TRBJ2-7	NA	CASSYGRSPNYEQYF	TGTGCCAGCAGTTACGGGAGATCTCCTAATTACGAGCAGTACTTC
many	TRBV6-2/TRBV6-3	TRBJ2-7	TRBD2	CASVTGTPGTSGYEQYF	TGTGCCAGCGTAACTGGGACCCCCGGGACTAGCGGATACGAGCAGTACTTC
NA	TRBV29-1	TRBJ2-5	NA	CSVVVPQETQYF	TGCAGCGTTGTTGTCCCCCAAGAGACCCAGTACTTC
few	TRBV11-3	TRBJ1-1	TRBD1	CASSPGQGRDTEAFF	TGTGCCAGCAGCCCCGGACAGGGTCGGGACACTGAAGCTTTCTTT
NA	TRBV3-1	TRBJ1-1	NA	CASSQETTEAFF	TGTGCCAGCAGCCAAGAAACCACTGAAGCTTTCTTT
NA	TRBV5-1	TRBJ2-5	NA	CASSLAIRETQYF	TGCGCCAGCAGCTTGGCTATAAGAGAGACCCAGTACTTC
many	TRBV4-3	TRBJ2-7	TRBD1	CASSQALPSGQGAVYEQYF	TGCGCCAGCAGCCAAGCCTTACCTTCCGGACAGGGGGCGGTCTACGAGCAGTACTTC
many	TRBV7-7	TRBJ2-5	NA	CASSLDLADQETQYF	TGTGCCAGCAGCTTAGACCTCGCCGATCAAGAGACCCAGTACTTC
few	TRBV29-1	TRBJ2-1	TRBD1	CSVAGTGGSYNEQFF	TGCAGCGTGGCCGGGACAGGGGGCTCCTACAATGAGCAGTTCTTC
NA	TRBV12-3/TRBV12-4	TRBJ1-2	TRBD1	CASLGTGKGYTF	TGTGCCAGCCTTGGGACAGGCAAGGGCTACACCTTC
few	TRBV20-1	TRBJ2-5	TRBD1	CSARGQGYQETQYF	TGCAGTGCTAGAGGACAGGGGTACCAAGAGACCCAGTACTTC
NA	TRBV2	TRBJ2-2	TRBD1	CASTGGQGGSGELFF	TGTGCCAGCACCGGAGGACAGGGGGGCTCCGGGGAGCTGTTTTTT
few	TRBV29-1	TRBJ2-5	TRBD2	CSVLGLEGTQYF	TGCAGCGTTCTGGGACTAGAGGGGACCCAGTACTTC
many	TRBV7-9	TRBJ2-7	NA	CASSLSQGPSYEQYF	TGTGCCAGCAGCCTCTCACAGGGACCCTCCTACGAGCAGTACTTC
NA	TRBV15	TRBJ1-5	NA	CATSRDMGEGQPQHF	TGTGCCACCAGCAGAGATATGGGGGAAGGTCAGCCCCAGCATTTT
NA	TRBV5-1	TRBJ2-7	NA	CASSLLGGTNYEQYF	TGCGCCAGCAGCTTGCTGGGGGGAACGAACTACGAGCAGTACTTC
many	TRBV4-2	TRBJ2-7	NA	CASSQLLKPIGNEQYF	TGTGCCAGCAGCCAACTTCTCAAACCAATCGGGAACGAGCAGTACTTC
NA	TRBV2	TRBJ1-5	TRBD1	CASSGIQGEVEPQHF	TGTGCCAGCAGTGGTATACAGGGGGAAGTAGAGCCCCAGCATTTT
many	TRBV19	TRBJ2-4	TRBD2	CASSSIRSGTSGELNIQYF	TGTGCCAGTAGTTCCATCCGGTCCGGGACTAGCGGGGAGCTAAACATTCAGTACTTC
few	TRBV4-1	TRBJ1-6	NA	CASSPTRARGSPLHF	TGCGCCAGCAGCCCGACTCGGGCCCGGGGATCACCCCTCCACTTT
many	TRBV11-2	TRBJ1-1	TRBD1	CASSRQGTEAFF	TGTGCCAGCAGTCGACAGGGGACTGAAGCTTTCTTT
NA	TRBV29-1	TRBJ1-3	NA	CSVESAVGNTIYF	TGCAGCGTTGAGTCGGCGGTTGGAAACACCATATATTTT
NA	TRBV29-1	TRBJ2-4	NA	CSVGDRGTKNIQYF	TGCAGCGTTGGAGATCGGGGGACCAAAAACATTCAGTACTTC
few	TRBV28	TRBJ2-2	NA	CASKAGTKTGELFF	TGTGCCAGCAAAGCGGGTACGAAGACCGGGGAGCTGTTTTTT
NA	TRBV29-1	TRBJ2-5	TRBD1	CSVVGGTGRRETQYF	TGCAGCGTTGTGGGCGGGACAGGGCGACGAGAGACCCAGTACTTC
many	TRBV7-3	TRBJ2-2	TRBD2	CASSPTSGTSGGFNTGELFF	TGTGCCAGCAGCCCGACCTCGGGGACTAGCGGGGGGTTTAACACCGGGGAGCTGTTTTTT
many	TRBV19	TRBJ1-5	NA	CASSISGGQPQHF	TGTGCCAGTAGTATCTCGGGGGGCCAGCCCCAGCATTTT
many	TRBV10-3	TRBJ2-7	TRBD2	CASTGLAGVEQYF	TGTGCCAGCACGGGACTAGCGGGAGTCGAGCAGTACTTC
NA	TRBV7-9	TRBJ1-4	NA	CASSLILATEEKLFF	TGTGCCAGCAGCTTAATATTGGCGACTGAAGAAAAACTGTTTTTT
many	TRBV12-3/TRBV12-4	TRBJ1-2	NA	CASSAGGEDYGYTF	TGTGCCAGCAGTGCGGGAGGGGAGGACTATGGCTACACCTTC
many	TRBV6-1	TRBJ2-7	TRBD2	CASSEASGSSYEQYF	TGTGCCAGCAGTGAAGCTAGCGGGAGCTCCTACGAGCAGTACTTC
few	TRBV19	TRBJ2-5	TRBD2	CASSIYSAGEETQYF	TGTGCCAGTAGTATATATTCAGCGGGAGAAGAGACCCAGTACTTC
many	TRBV7-9	TRBJ2-1	NA	CASSFVGRDEQFF	TGTGCCAGCAGCTTCGTTGGGCGGGATGAGCAGTTCTTC
NA	TRBV20-1	TRBJ1-3	NA	CSAIGSGNTIYF	TGCAGTGCTATTGGGTCTGGAAACACCATATATTTT
NA	TRBV12-3/TRBV12-4	TRBJ2-2	NA	CASSSPGPRTGELFF	TGTGCCAGCAGTTCTCCGGGACCTCGCACCGGGGAGCTGTTTTTT
NA	TRBV7-9	TRBJ2-7	TRBD1	CASSLARQGGEQYF	TGTGCCAGCAGCTTAGCCAGACAGGGTGGCGAGCAGTACTTC
NA	TRBV4-2	TRBJ1-1	TRBD1	CASSHTGTGGGWTEAFF	TGTGCCAGCAGCCACACCGGGACAGGGGGCGGTTGGACTGAAGCTTTCTTT
NA	TRBV5-6	TRBJ1-5	NA	CASSLGLVNSNQPQHF	TGTGCCAGCAGCTTGGGATTGGTTAATAGCAATCAGCCCCAGCATTTT
NA	TRBV6-1	TRBJ2-4	TRBD1	CASRPTGMPNIQYF	TGTGCCAGCAGGCCGACAGGGATGCCGAACATTCAGTACTTC
few	TRBV28	TRBJ1-4	NA	CASSLGQSTNEKLFF	TGTGCCAGCAGTTTGGGGCAATCAACTAATGAAAAACTGTTTTTT
few	TRBV28	TRBJ2-1	TRBD2	CASSLSAGLIDEQFF	TGTGCCAGCAGTTTGTCGGCGGGACTAATCGATGAGCAGTTCTTC